The sequence of this T cell receptor beta chain was determined in a study of T cell repertoires in cytomegalovirus infection. At the level of the study: Newly reported HLA-C-restricted and thoroughly characterized HLA-B-restricted CMV epitopes were employed.

Study results and limitations: Totalled public TCR beta family frequency picked out people who carried CMV plus the relevant HLA. What dominated the ex vivo response were HLA-C-restricted CMV-specific TCR beta clonotypes.

This clonotype was counted only a few times. Its antigen is not known. TCRdb analysed the reads with MiXCR anew, one entry per CDR3 protein. The sample has roughly 180,000 distinct CDR3 sequences; less than 25% are singletons. Trimming shortened V by 0 bases and J by 5 bases, and 10 bases separated the two germline ends. CDR3 length: 14 amino acids. Here the sequenced sample was CD8+ T cells from cultured PBMCs, taken from culture after CMV antigen stimulation. This chain uses TRBV12-3 or TRBV12-4 with TRBJ1-2; a weak D match, TRBD1 (5 bases). This TCR was recovered from a human donor in good health (CMV status not recorded). Some clones in this sample may be carry-over from other donors' samples. The CDR3 region has the DNA TGTGCCAGCAGTTTAGCGGGACTCTTTTATGGCTACACCTTC. It codes for CASSLAGLFYGYTF.